These 12 T cell receptor beta chains originate from one sample sequenced in a study of blood T cells in healthy people across ages. Next came a second PCR, run for roughly 7 to 12 cycles, which used a sample-barcoded 5' primer along with a J-beta primer mix. Using its own MiXCR run on the 5' RACE reads, TCRdb lists one record per CDR3 protein. The sample includes approximately 1.5 million distinct CDR3 sequences, under 55% of them seen just once. The sample was blood. Receptors originate from a woman under 30 in good health.

Turning to this clonotype: This may arise from a read error, as a much more abundant clone is one base away. V is TRBV24-1 and J is TRBJ1-6; TRBD1 aligns across 7 bases. There are 17 residues in the CDR3. CDR1 is KGHDR and CDR2 is SFDVKD in the germline V gene. The V and J ends lost 10 bases and 1 base, in that order; junction bases with no gene match: 12. CDR3 region: CATSNSNRGSYNSPLHF. DNA of the CDR3: TGTGCCACAAGCAACTCTAACAGGGGATCCTATAATTCACCCCTCCACTTT.

The CDR3 spells CATSDPGQGYEQFF. As DNA, the CDR3 is TGTGCCACCAGTGATCCGGGACAGGGCTATGAGCAGTTCTTC. The rearrangement joins TRBV24-1 to TRBJ2-1; 9 bases agree with TRBD1. V shed 3 bases, J shed 8 bases, and the junction held 4 bases outside the gene matches. CDR1 is KGHDR and CDR2 is SFDVKD in the germline V gene. This CDR3 region has 14 residues.

The V gene is TRBV5-4, the J gene TRBJ2-4; TRBD1 matches 7 bases. The J call could be wrong; TRBJ2-7 is a better fit for the DNA end. The germline CDR1 and CDR2 sequences are SGHNT and YYREEE (reference sequence). This CDR3 is 14 amino acids long. The CDR3 nucleotides read TGTGCCAGCAGCTTGAGTGACAGGGTGGGCGAGCAGTACTTC. It is translated as CASSLSDRVGEQYF.

The genes are TRBV20-1 and TRBJ2-1; 7 nucleotides align to TRBD2. Trimming at V came to 4 bases and at J to 1 base, leaving 10 bases not matched to a gene. The CDR3 has 16 residues. Germline V gene lookup returns CDR1 DFQATT and CDR2 SNEGSKA (reference sequence). This CDR3 reads CSAIVRAGVSYNEQFF. CDR3 coding DNA: TGCAGTGCTATCGTACGGGCGGGGGTATCCTACAATGAGCAGTTCTTC.

The chain is built from TRBV10-3 and TRBJ2-1; TRBD2 matches 12 bases. In germline, CDR1 is ENHRY, CDR2 SYGVKD. CDR3 length equals 15 residues. Trimming cost V 2 bases and J 6 bases; bases outside gene matches: 2. The CDR3 DNA is TGTGCCATCAGTGAGGGACTAGCGGGACCCAATGAGCAGTTCTTC. Translation: CAISEGLAGPNEQFF.

This chain links TRBV2 with TRBJ2-1; TRBD1 aligns across 7 bases. The CDR3 is 15 residues long. Trimming took 0 bases from V and 4 from J; bases not matched to a gene: 3. Germline V gene sequence: CDR1 SNHLY, CDR2 FYNNEI. Here the CDR3 DNA reads TGTGCCAGCAGTGAAGCTCTGGACAGGTACAATGAGCAGTTCTTC. Encoded protein: CASSEALDRYNEQFF.

Ten or more counts support this clonotype. DNA of the CDR3: TGTGCCAGCAGTTACTCCGCGCGGGATCAAGAGACCCAGTACTTC. It specifies CASSYSARDQETQYF. The rearrangement links TRBV6-6 to TRBJ2-5, with a weak D call TRBD2 (6 bases). Deletions cut 0 bases from V and 2 bases from J, with 10 bases between. From germline, CDR1 is MNHNY and CDR2 SVGAGI (reference sequence). This CDR3 spans 15 amino acids.

This clonotype has a handful of counts. The rearrangement links TRBV20-1 to TRBJ2-3, with TRBD2 matching over 9 bases. The J segment lost 3 bases and the V segment lost 7 bases, leaving 8 bases of the junction unmatched. CDR3 length: 14 residues. CDR1 and CDR2 from the germline V gene are DFQATT and SNEGSKA (reference sequence). The CDR3 region has the DNA TGCAGTGTACTCGGTCTAGCGGGAACAGATACGCAGTATTTT. Its protein is CSVLGLAGTDTQYF.

In this sample, this clonotype turned up a few times. The chain employs TRBV27 and TRBJ2-7, with D hard to call. CDR1 MNHEY and CDR2 SMNVEV come from the germline V gene (reference sequence). V gave up 8 bases and J gave up 3 bases, with 14 bases separating them. The CDR3 sequence is 13 residues long. DNA for the CDR3: TGTGCCAGCCGCCGGACCGAACTCTACGAGCAGTACTTC. Its protein product is CASRRTELYEQYF.

This rearrangement joins TRBV20-1 to TRBJ2-5, with D tentatively TRBD1 or TRBD2 (6 bases each). The CDR3 spans 13 residues. Germline assignment: CDR1 DFQATT and CDR2 SNEGSKA (reference sequence). CDR3 coding DNA: TGCAGCGGGGGCGGGGCAACCCCAGAGACCCAGTACTTC. Its protein product is CSGGGATPETQYF.

Only a few counts were recorded for this clonotype. V and J are TRBV20-1 and TRBJ1-2; 9 bases are a match to TRBD1. Unmatched junction bases numbered 7, after V lost 5 bases and J lost 3 bases. Germline V gene data show CDR1 as DFQATT and CDR2 as SNEGSKA (reference sequence). CDR3 length equals 14 residues. CDR3: CSAETTGGYYGYTF. CDR3 bases: TGCAGTGCTGAGACGACAGGGGGTTACTATGGCTACACCTTC.

This clonotype was detected a few times. The chain employs TRBV12-3 or TRBV12-4 and TRBJ2-7; D is undetermined. The CDR3 contains 11 residues. Trimming took 4 bases from V and 7 from J, leaving 8 bases between them. CDR3 loop: CASSSLKEQYF. The CDR3 nucleotides are TGTGCCAGCAGTTCCCTGAAGGAGCAGTACTTC.